This T cell receptor beta chain emerged from a study of CD8 T cells in Susac syndrome (dated by TCRdb to the late 2010s). Study-level background: Of the Susac syndrome patients who were sequenced, roughly 8 were in clinical remission while five or six had clinically active disease. At the time of blood withdrawal, Susac syndrome patients were either therapy-naive, taking corticosteroids (with some also receiving IVIg), or on IVIg alone. Repertoire sequencing was used to test whether CD8+ T cell activation and differentiation in Susac syndrome was antigen driven. General study outcomes and caveats: The number of individuals in the TCR sequencing and HLA analysis was recognized as being relatively small. No clonal expansion was detected in the CD4+ T cell repertoire of Susac syndrome patients.

CDR1 and CDR2 are read off the germline V gene as SGHDT and YYEEEE. V was cut back by 1 base and J by 3 bases, leaving a gap of 14 bases between them. From its cysteine to its phenylalanine, the CDR3 spans 15 amino acids. Only the CDR3 portion is preserved as DNA: 45 bases, with reading frame beginning at the first base. Regarding this clonotype: This clone's antigen is unknown. No base-level quality is on record; no much larger clone is a single base apart.

High-throughput TCR beta sequencing profiled peripheral blood CD8+ and CD4+ T cells from healthy donors, Susac syndrome patients and multiple sclerosis patients. The Susac syndrome patients fulfilled recently defined diagnostic criteria for definite or probable disease. Bulk CD8+ and CD4+ T cells were purified by magnetic negative isolation, whereas CD8+ TEMRA cells were enriched by FACS. Blood was collected in EDTA tubes and processed within 24 hours, with PBMCs isolated through density gradient centrifugation. PBMCs destined for TCR sequencing were cryopreserved in liquid nitrogen and later thawed in a 37 °C water bath. The sorted or isolated CD4+, CD8+ and CD8+ TEMRA cells had a purity of 90% or higher. RNA was extracted using the RNeasy kit, and about 0.45 to 1 ug of the RNA was reverse transcribed with random hexamers. TCR beta CDR3 regions were amplified with the immunoSEQ multiplex PCR assay covering 54 Vbeta and 13 Jbeta segments. Bias from PCR amplification was corrected by using a synthetic template baseline for primer optimization and for computational correction. In the original analysis: Reads were assigned to V, D and J genes according to IMGT and analyzed in immunoSEQ Analyzer, with only productive sequences retained. Clonality was calculated as one minus the Shannon entropy normalized by log2 of the number of productive unique sequences. Public and private clones were assessed among the 100 most prevalent clones of each patient and control. A clone was defined as Susac-specific if it was absent from the healthy and MS cohorts, from some 980 published viral clones and from other ImmuneACCESS disease sequences. TCRdb passed the public sequencing reads through fastp at Q25 and MiXCR, retaining productive beta sequences. Duplicate CDR3 protein sequences are folded into a single record with the most common DNA and genes. The authors' filters were not applied to this entry. The sample yields about 240,000 distinct CDR3 sequences; 90% to 97% were counted once. The ten largest make up 0.08% to 0.11% of the sample.

The sequence derives from a human donor with Susac syndrome. Here the chain combines TRBV5-6 and TRBJ2-7, with TRBD1 tentatively as D gene (5 bases match). Sequencing was carried out using CD4+ T cells from PBMCs. The CDR3 protein: CASSLYQGPDYEQYF. The sequence in DNA is TGTGCCAGCAGCTTGTACCAGGGTCCAGACTACGAGCAGTACTTC.